This T cell receptor (beta chain) appears in the sequencing data of a study of blood T cell repertoires in COVID-19. The table came from immunoSEQ multiplex PCR; TCRdb's copy has only in-frame clones and leaves some out. The table includes hundreds of thousands of clones, around 87% detected once. CDR3 length: 13 residues. V lost 5 bases and J lost 4, with 9 bases in between. Germline loops: CDR1 SGHRS, CDR2 YFSETQ. Sequenced input: peripheral blood. The receptor was derived from a woman aged 45-60 years with COVID-19, enrolled during active disease. The J gene is TRBJ1-4, the V gene TRBV5-1; D might be TRBD1 (5 bases). The CDR3 spells CASSRGGNEKLFF. The CDR3 nucleotides are TGCGCCAGCAGTCGCGGGGGTAATGAAAAACTGTTTTTT.